Following are 10 T cell receptor beta chains from one sample sequenced in a study of blood T cell repertoires in COVID-19. Using immunoSEQ multiplex PCR, the repertoire was profiled, and TCRdb retains in-frame clones only, with some absent. The sample lists around 130,000 clones; 80% to 90% were seen once. The specimen was peripheral blood. The receptors derive from an older woman with acute or convalescent COVID-19.

This chain uses TRBV11-3 with TRBJ2-2, with 8 nucleotides matching TRBD1. The CDR3 loop spans 16 amino acids. Trimming removed 1 base from V and 7 bases from J; junction bases left unmatched: 8. Germline CDR1 is SGHNT and CDR2 is YENEEA. The CDR3 DNA is TGTGCCAGCAGCTTAGGACAGGGGTTTCAGGGCGGGGAGCTGTTTTTT. This codes for CASSLGQGFQGGELFF. Full variable domain (outside the CDR3, taken from reference TRBV11-3 and TRBJ2-2): EAGVVQSPRYKIIEKKQPVAFWCNPISGHNTLYWYLQNLGQGPELLIRYENEEAVDDSQLPKDRFSAERLKGVDSTLKIQPAELGDSAVYLCASSLGQGFQGGELFFGEGSRLTVL.

To note about this clone: The identical CDR3 is also encoded by other nucleotide sequences in the sample. V is TRBV3-1 (or the pseudogene TRBV3-2) and J is TRBJ2-1, with 7 bases fitting TRBD2. From germline, CDR1 is LGHDT and CDR2 YNNKEL (reference sequence). The V gene end was trimmed by 1 base and the J gene end by 5 bases; junction bases not matched to a gene: 2. The CDR3 sequence is 14 residues long. This CDR3 reads CASSQGLADNEQFF. The CDR3 DNA sequence: TGTGCCAGCAGCCAAGGGCTAGCGGACAATGAGCAGTTCTTC.

The chain links TRBV6-2 or TRBV6-3 to TRBJ2-7; 7 bases line up with TRBD2. The CDR3 consists of 16 residues. V lost 5 bases and J lost 2; bases outside the gene matches: 12. Germline loops: CDR1 MNHEY, CDR2 SVGEGT. Here the CDR3 DNA reads TGTGCCAGCAGTCCCCGACCGGGACTATCGACCTACGAGCAGTACGTC. Its translation: CASSPRPGLSTYEQYV.

This chain links TRBV5-1 with TRBJ2-3, with TRBD2 matching over 8 bases. Germline CDR1 and CDR2: SGHRS and YFSETQ. Trimming took 4 bases from V and 3 from J; bases not matched to a gene: 10. The length of the CDR3 is 16 residues. The CDR3 DNA reads as TGCGCCAGCAGCCCTACTAGCGGAGGGGGGACAGATACGCAGTATTTT. This encodes CASSPTSGGGTDTQYF.

This clone was detected only once. Other DNA sequences in the sample encode the same CDR3. The genes are TRBV3-1 (or the pseudogene TRBV3-2) and TRBJ2-1, with 12 nucleotides matching TRBD2. CDR3 size: 15 residues. Germline-derived CDR1 and CDR2 are LGHDT and YNNKEL (reference sequence). The V and J ends lost 4 bases and 9 bases, in that order; junction bases with no gene match: 7. The CDR3 nucleotides read TGTGCCAGCAGCCCTAGACTAGCGGGAGCCGGTGAGCAGTTCTTC. It yields the protein CASSPRLAGAGEQFF.

The sample holds a few counts of this clone. This sequence joins TRBV29-1 and TRBJ1-1; no clear D gene. The CDR3 length is 13 residues. Germline CDR1 SQVTM, CDR2 ANQGSEA. Trimming removed 0 bases from V and 5 bases from J, with 10 bases in between. CDR3 nucleotide sequence: TGCAGCGTTGAAGATCGAGCTGGTACTGAAGCTTTCTTT. Protein product: CSVEDRAGTEAFF.

The chain joins TRBV20-1 to TRBJ1-1; no definite D call. Trimming pared 4 bases from V and 6 bases from J, leaving 9 bases between. This CDR3 is built from 11 residues. CDR1 is DFQATT and CDR2 is SNEGSKA in the germline V gene (reference sequence). The DNA for the CDR3 is TGCAGTGCTACCCTGAGGGCTGAAGCTTTCTTT. Amino acid sequence: CSATLRAEAFF.

V gene TRBV7-9 combines with J gene TRBJ1-2; a weak D match, TRBD1 (5 bases). Trimming pared 5 bases from V and 2 bases from J, leaving 9 bases between. Per the germline V gene, CDR1 is SEHNR and CDR2 is FQNEAQ (reference sequence). This CDR3 is built from 13 residues. CDR3 sequence: CASSRGANYGYTF. The CDR3 DNA sequence: TGTGCCAGCAGCCGCGGGGCAAACTATGGCTACACCTTC.

The rearrangement uses TRBV5-5 and TRBJ2-3, with 9 nucleotides matching TRBD2. The CDR3 is 16 residues long. Germline-derived CDR1 and CDR2 are SGHKS and YYEKEE (reference sequence). V was clipped by 1 base and J by 4 bases; unmatched bases: 7. The CDR3 region has the DNA TGTGCCAGCAGCTTGTGGGCGGGAGGGCCCGCAGATACGCAGTATTTT. Translation gives CASSLWAGGPADTQYF.

The rearrangement links TRBV29-1 to TRBJ2-3; 13 bases fit TRBD2. The V segment lost 4 bases and the J segment 0 bases; nucleotides outside the gene matches: 7. CDR3 length equals 17 residues. The germline gives CDR1 SQVTM, CDR2 ANQGSEA. The CDR3 DNA follows: TGCAGCGTTGCCGGGACTAGCGGGGTAGCTAGCACAGATACGCAGTATTTT. It specifies CSVAGTSGVASTDTQYF.